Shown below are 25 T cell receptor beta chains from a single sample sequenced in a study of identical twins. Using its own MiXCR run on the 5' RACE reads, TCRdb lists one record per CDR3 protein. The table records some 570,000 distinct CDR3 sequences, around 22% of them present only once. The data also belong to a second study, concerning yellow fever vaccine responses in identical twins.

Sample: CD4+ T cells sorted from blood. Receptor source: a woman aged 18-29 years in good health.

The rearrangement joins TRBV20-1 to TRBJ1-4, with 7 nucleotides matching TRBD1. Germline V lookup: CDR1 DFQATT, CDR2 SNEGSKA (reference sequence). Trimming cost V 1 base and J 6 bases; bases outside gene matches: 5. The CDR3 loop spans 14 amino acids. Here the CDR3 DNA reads TGCAGTGCTAGAGGGGAGGGGGCGCATGAAAAACTGTTTTTT. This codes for CSARGEGAHEKLFF.

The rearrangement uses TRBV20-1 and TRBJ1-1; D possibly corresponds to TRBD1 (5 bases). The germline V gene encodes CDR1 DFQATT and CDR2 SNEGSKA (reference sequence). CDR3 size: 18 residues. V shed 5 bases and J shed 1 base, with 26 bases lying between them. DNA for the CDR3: TGCAGTGCTGCAGACCGGGACCCCCAAGTCCTTTGGAACACTGAAGCTTTCTTT. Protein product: CSAADRDPQVLWNTEAFF.

This CDR3 is CASSLEAGDLNTEAFF. DNA of the CDR3: TGTGCCAGCAGCTTAGAAGCGGGGGATCTGAACACTGAAGCTTTCTTT. The genes are TRBV7-6 and TRBJ1-1; D perhaps matches TRBD1 (5 bases). Per the germline V gene, CDR1 is SGHVS and CDR2 is FNYEAQ. CDR3 length: 16 residues. The V end was cut by 1 base, the J end by 0 bases, with 12 bases between. The variable domain in full, completed from reference TRBV7-6 and TRBJ1-1, reads GAGVSQSPRYKVTKRGQDVALRCDPISGHVSLYWYRQALGQGPEFLTYFNYEAQQDKSGLPNDRFSAERPEGSISTLTIQRTEQRDSAMYRCASSLEAGDLNTEAFFGQGTRLTVV.

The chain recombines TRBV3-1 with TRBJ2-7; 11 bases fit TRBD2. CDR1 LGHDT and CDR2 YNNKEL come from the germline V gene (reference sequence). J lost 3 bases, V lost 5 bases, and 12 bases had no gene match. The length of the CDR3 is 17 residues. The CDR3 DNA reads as TGTGCCAGCAGCTTCACTAGCGGGAGATTATGGGTCTACGAGCAGTACTTC. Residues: CASSFTSGRLWVYEQYF.

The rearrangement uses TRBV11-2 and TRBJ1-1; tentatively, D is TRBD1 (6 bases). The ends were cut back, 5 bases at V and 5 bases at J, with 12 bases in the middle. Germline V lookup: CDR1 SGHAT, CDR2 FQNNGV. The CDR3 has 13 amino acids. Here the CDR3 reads CASSPGAGTEAFF. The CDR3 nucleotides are TGTGCCAGCAGCCCGGGGGCTGGGACTGAAGCTTTCTTT.

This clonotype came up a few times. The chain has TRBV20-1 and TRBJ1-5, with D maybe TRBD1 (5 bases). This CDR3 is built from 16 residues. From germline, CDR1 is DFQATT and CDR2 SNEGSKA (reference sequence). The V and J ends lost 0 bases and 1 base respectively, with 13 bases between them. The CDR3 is CSARDGDGVSNQPQHF. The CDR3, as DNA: TGCAGTGCTAGAGATGGGGACGGGGTAAGCAATCAGCCCCAGCATTTT.

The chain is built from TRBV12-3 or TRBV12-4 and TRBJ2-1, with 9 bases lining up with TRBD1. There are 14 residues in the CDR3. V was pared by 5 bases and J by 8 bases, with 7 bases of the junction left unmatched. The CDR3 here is CASSRQGVVDEQFF. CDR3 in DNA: TGTGCCAGCAGTCGACAGGGGGTTGTCGATGAGCAGTTCTTC.

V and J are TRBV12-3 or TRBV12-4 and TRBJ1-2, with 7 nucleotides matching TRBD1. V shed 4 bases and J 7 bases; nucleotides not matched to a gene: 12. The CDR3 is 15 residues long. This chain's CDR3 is CASSSNRGRLGGYTF. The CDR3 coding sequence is TGTGCCAGCAGTTCCAACAGGGGCCGCCTGGGTGGCTACACCTTC.

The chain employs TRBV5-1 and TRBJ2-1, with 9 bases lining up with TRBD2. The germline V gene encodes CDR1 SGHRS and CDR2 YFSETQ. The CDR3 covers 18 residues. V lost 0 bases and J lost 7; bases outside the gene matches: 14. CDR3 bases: TGCGCCAGCAGCTTGGTCGTTCTAGCGGGGACTCTCGGGAATGAGCAGTTCTTC. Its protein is CASSLVVLAGTLGNEQFF.

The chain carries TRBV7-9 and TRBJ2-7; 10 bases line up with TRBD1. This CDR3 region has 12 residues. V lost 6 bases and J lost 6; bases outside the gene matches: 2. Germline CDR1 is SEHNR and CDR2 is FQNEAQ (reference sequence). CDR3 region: CASRTGGGEQYF. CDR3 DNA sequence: TGTGCCAGCAGGACAGGGGGCGGCGAGCAGTACTTC.

The CDR3, as DNA: TGTGCCATCAGTGAGTCGCCGACAAGGACGTACGAGCAGTACTTC. Amino acids: CAISESPTRTYEQYF. This sequence joins TRBV10-3 and TRBJ2-7, with unresolved D. Looked up from germline, CDR1 is ENHRY and CDR2 is SYGVKD. The CDR3 consists of 15 residues. V was pared by 0 bases and J by 4 bases, with 13 bases between.

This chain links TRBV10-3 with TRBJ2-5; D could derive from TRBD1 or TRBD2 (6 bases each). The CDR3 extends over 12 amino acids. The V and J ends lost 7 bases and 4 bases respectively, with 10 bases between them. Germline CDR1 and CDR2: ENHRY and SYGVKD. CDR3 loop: CAINEGGETQYF. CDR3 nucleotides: TGTGCCATCAACGAGGGGGGAGAGACCCAGTACTTC.

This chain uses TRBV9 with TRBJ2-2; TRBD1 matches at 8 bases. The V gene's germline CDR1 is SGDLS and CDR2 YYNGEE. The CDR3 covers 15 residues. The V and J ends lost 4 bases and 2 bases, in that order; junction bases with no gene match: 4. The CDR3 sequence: CASSPGQDNTGELFF. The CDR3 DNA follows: TGTGCCAGCAGCCCGGGACAGGACAACACCGGGGAGCTGTTTTTT. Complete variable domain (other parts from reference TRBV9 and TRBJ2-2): DSGVTQTPKHLITATGQRVTLRCSPRSGDLSVYWYQQSLDQGLQFLIQYYNGEERAKGNILERFSAQQFPDLHSELNLSSLELGDSALYFCASSPGQDNTGELFFGEGSRLTVL.

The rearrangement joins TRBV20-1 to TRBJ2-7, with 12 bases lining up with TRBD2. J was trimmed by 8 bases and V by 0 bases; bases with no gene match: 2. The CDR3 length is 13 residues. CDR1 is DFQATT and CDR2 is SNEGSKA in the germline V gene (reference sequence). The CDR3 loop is CSARETSGGQQYV. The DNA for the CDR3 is TGCAGTGCTAGAGAGACTAGCGGGGGACAGCAGTACGTC.

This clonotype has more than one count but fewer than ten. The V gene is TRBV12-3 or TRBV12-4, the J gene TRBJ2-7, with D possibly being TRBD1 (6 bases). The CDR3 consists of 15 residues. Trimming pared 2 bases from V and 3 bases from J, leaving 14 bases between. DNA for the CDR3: TGTGCCAGCAGTTTACTCGGGACAAAGAACTACGAGCAGTACTTC. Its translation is CASSLLGTKNYEQYF.

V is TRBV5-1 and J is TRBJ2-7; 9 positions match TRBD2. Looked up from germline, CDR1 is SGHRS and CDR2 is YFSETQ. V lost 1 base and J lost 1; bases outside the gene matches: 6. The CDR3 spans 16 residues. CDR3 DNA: TGCGCCAGCAGCTTGCAGGCTAGCGGGGATTCCTACGAGCAGTACTTC. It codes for CASSLQASGDSYEQYF.

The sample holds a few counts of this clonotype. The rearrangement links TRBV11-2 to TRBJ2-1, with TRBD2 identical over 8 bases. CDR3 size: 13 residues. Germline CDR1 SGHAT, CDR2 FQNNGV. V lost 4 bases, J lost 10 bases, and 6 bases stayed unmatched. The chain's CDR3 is CASSSTSVGEQFF. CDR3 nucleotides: TGTGCCAGCAGCTCGACTAGCGTGGGAGAGCAGTTCTTC.

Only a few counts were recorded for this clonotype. The CDR3 is CASSPHGSSYNSPLHF. CDR3 nucleotides: TGTGCCAGCAGCCCGCATGGAAGCTCCTATAATTCACCCCTCCACTTT. The gene calls are TRBV11-2 and TRBJ1-6; no definite D call. The CDR3 spans 16 residues. Germline CDR1 is SGHAT and CDR2 is FQNNGV. V was pared by 5 bases and J by 0 bases, with 11 bases between.

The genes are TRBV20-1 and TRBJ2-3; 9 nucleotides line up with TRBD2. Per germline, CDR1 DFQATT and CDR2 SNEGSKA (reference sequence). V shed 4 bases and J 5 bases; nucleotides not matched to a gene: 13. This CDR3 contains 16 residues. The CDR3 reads CSATTRLAGIVDTQYF. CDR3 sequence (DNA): TGCAGTGCTACGACCCGGCTAGCGGGGATTGTAGATACGCAGTATTTT.

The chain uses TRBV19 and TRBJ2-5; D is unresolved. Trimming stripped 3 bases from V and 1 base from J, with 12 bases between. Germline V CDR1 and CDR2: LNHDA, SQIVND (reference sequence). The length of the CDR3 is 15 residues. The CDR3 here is CASSIGRSLQETQYF. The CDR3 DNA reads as TGTGCCAGTAGTATTGGGCGGTCTCTCCAAGAGACCCAGTACTTC.

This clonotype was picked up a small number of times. The DNA for the CDR3 is TGTGCCAGCACAGGGGAAGACTATGGCTACACCTTC. This sequence encodes CASTGEDYGYTF. The chain joins TRBV2 to TRBJ1-2, with a tentative D call TRBD1 (6 bases). Germline V CDR1 and CDR2: SNHLY, FYNNEI. Trimming pared 7 bases from V and 3 bases from J, leaving 9 bases between. The CDR3 totals 12 residues.

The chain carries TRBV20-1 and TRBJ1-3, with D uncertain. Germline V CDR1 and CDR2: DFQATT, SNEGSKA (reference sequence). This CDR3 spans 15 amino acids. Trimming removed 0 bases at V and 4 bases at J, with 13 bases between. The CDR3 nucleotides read TGCAGTGCTAGAGATAGGTACACTTCGGGAAACACCATATATTTT. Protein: CSARDRYTSGNTIYF.

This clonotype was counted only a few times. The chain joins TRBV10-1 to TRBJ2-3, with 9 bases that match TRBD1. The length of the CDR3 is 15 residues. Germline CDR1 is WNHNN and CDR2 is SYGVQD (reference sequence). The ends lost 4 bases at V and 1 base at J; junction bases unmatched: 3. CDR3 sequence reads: CASSVGTGRTDTQYF. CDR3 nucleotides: TGCGCCAGCAGTGTTGGGACAGGGCGCACAGATACGCAGTATTTT.

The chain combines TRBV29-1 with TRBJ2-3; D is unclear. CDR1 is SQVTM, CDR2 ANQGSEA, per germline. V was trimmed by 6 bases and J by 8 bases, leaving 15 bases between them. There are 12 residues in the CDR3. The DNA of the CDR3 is TGCAGCGTCGAGGAGAACCGGGCTACGCAGTATTTT. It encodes CSVEENRATQYF.

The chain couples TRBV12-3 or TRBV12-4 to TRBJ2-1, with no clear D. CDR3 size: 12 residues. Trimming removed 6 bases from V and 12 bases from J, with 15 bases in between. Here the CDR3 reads CASSVRVMGQFF. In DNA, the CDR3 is TGTGCCAGCAGCGTACGAGTAATGGGGCAGTTCTTC.